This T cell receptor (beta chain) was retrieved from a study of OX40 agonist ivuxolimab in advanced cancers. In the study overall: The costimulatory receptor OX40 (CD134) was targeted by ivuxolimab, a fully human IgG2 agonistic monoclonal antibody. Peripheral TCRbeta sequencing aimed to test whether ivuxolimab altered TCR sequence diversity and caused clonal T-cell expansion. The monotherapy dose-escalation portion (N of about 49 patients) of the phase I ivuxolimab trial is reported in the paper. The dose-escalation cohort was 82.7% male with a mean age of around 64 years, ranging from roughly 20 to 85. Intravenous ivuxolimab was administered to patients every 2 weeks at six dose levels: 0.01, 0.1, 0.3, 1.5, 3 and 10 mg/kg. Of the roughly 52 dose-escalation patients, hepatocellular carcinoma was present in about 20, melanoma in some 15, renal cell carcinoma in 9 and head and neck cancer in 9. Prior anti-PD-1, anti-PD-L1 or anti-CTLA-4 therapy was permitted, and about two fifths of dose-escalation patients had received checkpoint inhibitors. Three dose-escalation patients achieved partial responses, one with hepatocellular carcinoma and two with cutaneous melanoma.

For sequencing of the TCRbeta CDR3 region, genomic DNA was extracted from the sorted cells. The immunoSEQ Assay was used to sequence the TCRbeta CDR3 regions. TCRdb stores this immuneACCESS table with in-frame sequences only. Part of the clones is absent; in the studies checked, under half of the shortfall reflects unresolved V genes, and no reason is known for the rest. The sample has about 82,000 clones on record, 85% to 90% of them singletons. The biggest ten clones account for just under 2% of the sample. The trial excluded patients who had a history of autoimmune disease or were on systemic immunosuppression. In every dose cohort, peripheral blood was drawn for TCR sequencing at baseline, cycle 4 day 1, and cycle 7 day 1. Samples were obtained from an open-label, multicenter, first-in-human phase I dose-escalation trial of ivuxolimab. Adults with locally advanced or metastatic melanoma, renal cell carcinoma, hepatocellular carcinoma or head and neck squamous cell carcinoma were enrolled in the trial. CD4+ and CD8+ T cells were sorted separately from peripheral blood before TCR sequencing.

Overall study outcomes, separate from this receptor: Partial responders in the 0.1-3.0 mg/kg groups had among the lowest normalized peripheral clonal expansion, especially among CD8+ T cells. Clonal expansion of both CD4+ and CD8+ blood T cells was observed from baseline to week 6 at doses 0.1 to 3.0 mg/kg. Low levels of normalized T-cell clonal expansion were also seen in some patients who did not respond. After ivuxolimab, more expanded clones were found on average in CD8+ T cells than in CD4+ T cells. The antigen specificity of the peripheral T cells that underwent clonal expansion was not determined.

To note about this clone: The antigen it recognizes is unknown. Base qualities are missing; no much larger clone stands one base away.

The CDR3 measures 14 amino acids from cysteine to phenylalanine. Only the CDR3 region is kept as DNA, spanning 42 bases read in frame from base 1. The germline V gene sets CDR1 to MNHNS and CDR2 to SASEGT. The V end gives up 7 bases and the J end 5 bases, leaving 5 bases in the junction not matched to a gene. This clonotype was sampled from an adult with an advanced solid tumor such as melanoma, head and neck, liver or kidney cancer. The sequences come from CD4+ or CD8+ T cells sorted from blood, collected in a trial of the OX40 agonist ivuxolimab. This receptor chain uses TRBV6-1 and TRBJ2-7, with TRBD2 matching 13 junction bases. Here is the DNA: TGTGCCAGCATCCGGACTAGCGGGAGTAACGAGCAGTACTTC. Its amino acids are CASIRTSGSNEQYF.